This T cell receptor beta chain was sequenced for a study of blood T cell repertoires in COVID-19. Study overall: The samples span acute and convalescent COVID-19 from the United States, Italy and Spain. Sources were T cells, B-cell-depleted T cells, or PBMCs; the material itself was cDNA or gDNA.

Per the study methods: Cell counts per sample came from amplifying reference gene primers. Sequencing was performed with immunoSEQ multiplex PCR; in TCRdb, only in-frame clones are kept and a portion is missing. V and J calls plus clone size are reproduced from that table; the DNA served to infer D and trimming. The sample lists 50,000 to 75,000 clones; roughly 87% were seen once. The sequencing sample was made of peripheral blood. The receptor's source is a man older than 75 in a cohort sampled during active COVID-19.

CDR3 sequence reads: CASSALGQFTDTQYF. The CDR3 coding sequence is TGTGCCAGCAGCGCTTTAGGACAGTTCACAGATACGCAGTATTTT. The chain carries TRBV5-5 and TRBJ2-3, with a tentative D call TRBD1 (6 bases). V shed 4 bases and J shed 2 bases, with 14 bases lying between them. The CDR3 sequence is 15 residues long. Germline CDR1 and CDR2: SGHKS and YYEKEE (reference sequence).